What follows are 10 T cell receptor beta chains derived from one specimen sequenced in a study of shared clonotypes between healthy human individuals. Method: immunoSEQ multiplex PCR; TCRdb's copy keeps in-frame clones and lacks some. The sample lists 230,000 or so clones; 65% were seen once. Material for sequencing was memory CD4+ T cells sorted from blood. This sample's subset: CD45RA-negative fraction. These receptor sequences come from a man aged 30 to 45 in good health.

This rearrangement joins TRBV11-3 to TRBJ2-1; D is perhaps TRBD2 (5 bases). This CDR3 comprises 15 residues. Germline lookup yields CDR1 SGHNT and CDR2 YENEEA. The V gene lost 4 bases and the J gene lost 10 bases, with 20 bases spanning the gap. The CDR3 DNA is TGTGCCAGCAGCTCCCCCGTTGGAGCGGCGAGAGAGCAGTTCTTC. Translating it yields CASSSPVGAAREQFF.

The chain is built from TRBV7-2 and TRBJ2-1, with D hard to call. Germline loops: CDR1 SGHTA, CDR2 FQGNSA. Between the trimmed V and J ends, which lost 1 base and 5 bases, there was a span of 12 bases. The CDR3 contains 15 residues. In DNA form, the CDR3 reads TGTGCCAGCAGCTTAGAAAATCTCAGGAACAATGAGCAGTTCTTC. It yields the protein CASSLENLRNNEQFF.

The chain joins TRBV25-1 to TRBJ1-1; D may be TRBD1 (6 bases). This CDR3 has 13 residues. The V and J ends lost 7 bases and 4 bases respectively, with 13 bases between them. CDR1 MGHDK and CDR2 SYGVNS come from the germline V gene. CDR3 amino acids: CASMDSLVTEAFF. In DNA, the CDR3 is TGTGCCAGCATGGACAGCCTAGTCACTGAAGCTTTCTTT.

This clone was seen only once. The J gene is TRBJ2-1, the V gene TRBV9; possibly TRBD2 for D (6 bases). The CDR3 runs 15 residues. Germline V lookup: CDR1 SGDLS, CDR2 YYNGEE. The V and J ends lost 0 bases and 5 bases respectively, with 12 bases between them. The CDR3 loop reads CASSVGASVDNEQFF. CDR3 coding DNA: TGTGCCAGCAGCGTAGGGGCTAGCGTCGACAATGAGCAGTTCTTC.

The rearrangement joins TRBV27 to TRBJ2-3; 9 bases line up with TRBD2. J was trimmed by 3 bases and V by 3 bases; bases with no gene match: 7. CDR3 length: 16 amino acids. CDR1 is MNHEY and CDR2 is SMNVEV in the germline V gene (reference sequence). The CDR3 sequence is CASSLAGGTFTDTQYF. The CDR3 DNA follows: TGTGCCAGCAGTTTGGCGGGAGGGACTTTTACAGATACGCAGTATTTT.

The table lists this clone with a few counts. J is TRBJ2-5 and V is TRBV27, with 9 nucleotides matching TRBD1. V trimming: 6 bases; J trimming: 2 bases; junction bases outside the gene matches: 10. This CDR3 region has 16 residues. CDR1 is MNHEY and CDR2 is SMNVEV in the germline V gene (reference sequence). As DNA, the CDR3 is TGTGCCAGCAGCCCCATGGGACAGGGAAGGCAAGAGACCCAGTACTTC. Translating gives CASSPMGQGRQETQYF.

The chain employs TRBV5-6 and TRBJ2-7, with 9 bases fitting TRBD2. This CDR3 is built from 18 residues. Unmatched junction bases numbered 21, after V lost 7 bases and J lost 4 bases. CDR1 and CDR2 from the germline V gene are SGHDT and YYEEEE. The CDR3 DNA reads as TGTGCCAGCCACTTGGACACTCGAGCGGGGGGACGGATTTACGAGCAGTACTTC. Amino acids: CASHLDTRAGGRIYEQYF. Combining the CDR3 with reference TRBV5-6 and TRBJ2-7 gives the whole variable domain DAGVTQSPTHLIKTRGQQVTLRCSPKSGHDTVSWYQQALGQGPQFIFQYYEEEERQRGNFPDRFSGHQFPNYSSELNVNALLLGDSALYLCASHLDTRAGGRIYEQYFGPGTRLTVT.

This chain joins TRBV2 and TRBJ1-2, with a weak D call TRBD1 (6 bases). Looked up from germline, CDR1 is SNHLY and CDR2 is FYNNEI. The CDR3 is 14 residues long. Trimming pared 6 bases from V and 7 bases from J, leaving 18 bases between. As DNA, the CDR3 is TGTGCCAGCAGGGGGACACTCACGGGAGCTGGCTACACCTTC. It codes for CASRGTLTGAGYTF.

The chain joins TRBV9 to TRBJ1-1; 7 bases are a match to TRBD1. This CDR3 contains 15 residues. The V and J ends lost 3 bases and 6 bases, in that order; junction bases with no gene match: 11. Germline V gene data show CDR1 as SGDLS and CDR2 as YYNGEE. The CDR3 protein is CASSAYTTGVSEAFF. CDR3 DNA: TGTGCCAGCAGCGCGTATACTACAGGGGTATCTGAAGCTTTCTTT. Variable domain in full (rest from reference TRBV9 and TRBJ1-1): DSGVTQTPKHLITATGQRVTLRCSPRSGDLSVYWYQQSLDQGLQFLIQYYNGEERAKGNILERFSAQQFPDLHSELNLSSLELGDSALYFCASSAYTTGVSEAFFGQGTRLTVV.

The CDR3 region has the DNA TGTGCCAGCAGTTACCCAAACAGGGGAGGGGAAAAACTGTTTTTT. It codes for CASSYPNRGGEKLFF. This chain connects TRBV6-6 to TRBJ1-4; 7 bases line up with TRBD1. The germline V gene encodes CDR1 MNHNY and CDR2 SVGAGI (reference sequence). V was clipped by 2 bases and J by 8 bases; unmatched bases: 8. This CDR3 has 15 amino acids.